This entry lists 9 T cell receptor beta chains sequenced from one sample in a study of OX40 agonist ivuxolimab in advanced cancers. The table came from immunoSEQ multiplex PCR; TCRdb's copy has only in-frame clones and leaves some out. The sample has roughly 8,200 clones, more than 70% seen once; the top ten hold roughly 15%. The sequencing used CD4+ or CD8+ T cells sorted from blood, collected in a trial of the OX40 agonist ivuxolimab. All receptors derive from an adult with an advanced solid tumor such as melanoma, head and neck, liver or kidney cancer.

The rearrangement links TRBV7-8 to TRBJ2-3; 7 bases are a match to TRBD1. The CDR3 covers 15 residues. Germline CDR1 and CDR2: SGHVS and FQNEAQ. The V and J ends lost 5 bases and 2 bases, in that order; junction bases with no gene match: 7. The CDR3: CASSLLQGPTDTQYF. Here the CDR3 DNA reads TGTGCCAGCAGCCTCTTACAGGGGCCCACAGATACGCAGTATTTT.

The J gene is TRBJ2-3, the V gene TRBV2, with 9 bases matching TRBD1. CDR1 and CDR2 from the germline V gene are SNHLY and FYNNEI. The trim removed 4 bases at V and 4 bases at J, leaving 3 bases unmatched. The CDR3 spans 14 residues. DNA of the CDR3: TGTGCCAGCAGTGCTGGACAGGGGCCAGATACGCAGTATTTT. It encodes CASSAGQGPDTQYF. Full variable domain (rest looked up from reference TRBV2 and TRBJ2-3): EPEVTQTPSHQVTQMGQEVILRCVPISNHLYFYWYRQILGQKVEFLVSFYNNEISEKSEIFDDQFSVERPDGSNFTLKIRSTKLEDSAMYFCASSAGQGPDTQYFGPGTRLTVL.

CDR3 amino acids: CASSQVAPSRTTDTQYF. The CDR3 coding sequence is TGCGCCAGCAGCCAAGTTGCCCCAAGCAGGACCACAGATACGCAGTATTTT. The J gene is TRBJ2-3, the V gene TRBV4-1; no clear D. V lost 1 base and J 2 bases, leaving 16 bases between the germline ends. Germline CDR1 is MGHRA and CDR2 is YSYEKL. The CDR3 extends over 17 amino acids.

This clone was picked up a small number of times. J is TRBJ2-1 and V is TRBV7-6; D perhaps matches TRBD2 (6 bases). V lost 5 bases to trimming and J lost 4 bases, with 15 bases between them. Germline values: CDR1 SGHVS, CDR2 FNYEAQ. The CDR3 contains 15 residues. The CDR3 region is CASSQGAGRYNEQFF. CDR3 DNA: TGTGCCAGCAGCCAAGGGGCGGGAAGGTACAATGAGCAGTTCTTC.

This clone showed up just a few times. V usage is TRBV7-1 and J usage is TRBJ2-7; 8 nucleotides match TRBD2. TRBV7-1 qualifies as an ORF whose function is uncertain. V lost 4 bases, J lost 3 bases, and 23 bases stayed unmatched. The CDR3 spans 20 residues. The CDR3: CASSLGTSRVGVGVDYEQYF. For the CDR3, the DNA is TGTGCCAGCAGCTTAGGGACTAGTAGGGTCGGAGTTGGGGTTGACTACGAGCAGTACTTC.

The chain uses TRBV29-1 and TRBJ2-7; the match to TRBD2 covers 7 bases. J was trimmed by 6 bases and V by 1 base; bases with no gene match: 9. This CDR3 contains 14 residues. CDR1 is SQVTM and CDR2 is ANQGSEA in the germline V gene. CDR3 DNA: TGCAGCGTTGAAGGTTACCAAGGCGGGGGCGAGCAGTACTTC. This sequence encodes CSVEGYQGGGEQYF.

This clone was counted a few times. This chain joins TRBV6-6 and TRBJ1-3; a possible D gene is TRBD1 (5 bases). V lost 0 bases and J lost 4, with 7 bases in between. Germline V gives CDR1 MNHNY, CDR2 SVGAGI (reference sequence). The CDR3 runs 14 residues. The CDR3 reads CASSYSGQGNTIYF. The DNA of the CDR3 is TGTGCCAGCAGTTACTCGGGGCAGGGAAACACCATATATTTT.

V gene TRBV6-4 combines with J gene TRBJ2-1, with 10 bases matching TRBD2. CDR1 and CDR2 (germline): MRHNA, SNTAGT. V lost 2 bases to trimming and J lost 10 bases; unmatched junction nucleotides: 14. There are 17 residues in the CDR3. The DNA for the CDR3 is TGTGCCAGCAGTGACCACTCCAGCGGGGGGGCCTCGCAGGAGCAGTTCTTC. Translated, it gives CASSDHSSGGASQEQFF.

The chain joins TRBV10-3 to TRBJ1-4; 8 bases match TRBD1. CDR1 is ENHRY and CDR2 is SYGVKD in the germline V gene. The CDR3 has 15 residues. J lost 4 bases, V lost 4 bases, and 5 bases had no gene match. The CDR3 DNA reads TGTGCCATCAGTGGCACGACAGGGGATAATGAAAAACTGTTTTTT. Protein sequence: CAISGTTGDNEKLFF.